The 14 T cell receptor beta chains given below trace back to one sample, sequenced in a study of shared clonotypes between healthy human individuals. Libraries were prepared by immunoSEQ multiplex PCR; TCRdb keeps only in-frame clonotypes and omits some of them. The sample consists of 2 million to 2.5 million clones, approximately 95% of them appearing once. Source material: naive CD4+ T cells sorted from blood. The subset here: CD45RA+ positively selected. The receptors stem from a man younger than 30 in good health.

The genes are TRBV9 and TRBJ2-1, with D unclear. Trimming took off 0 bases at V and 0 bases at J, with 7 bases between the two ends. CDR3 length: 15 residues. In germline, CDR1 is SGDLS, CDR2 YYNGEE. The CDR3 DNA reads TGTGCCAGCAGCGTAGAAAGGAGCTCCTACAATGAGCAGTTCTTC. This gives the protein CASSVERSSYNEQFF. The full variable domain, rest sourced from reference TRBV9 and TRBJ2-1, is DSGVTQTPKHLITATGQRVTLRCSPRSGDLSVYWYQQSLDQGLQFLIQYYNGEERAKGNILERFSAQQFPDLHSELNLSSLELGDSALYFCASSVERSSYNEQFFGPGTRLTVL.

V usage is TRBV6-1 and J usage is TRBJ2-1; D gene uncertain. The V gene lost 6 bases and the J gene lost 6 bases, with 6 bases spanning the gap. CDR1 is MNHNS and CDR2 is SASEGT in the germline V gene. The CDR3 has 11 residues. In DNA form, the CDR3 reads TGTGCCAGCAGCCCCTCCAATGAGCAGTTCTTC. It specifies CASSPSNEQFF.

The V gene is TRBV15, the J gene TRBJ1-1, with no clear D. Germline V lookup: CDR1 LNHNV, CDR2 YYDKDF (reference sequence). V shed 0 bases and J shed 4 bases, with 9 bases lying between them. The CDR3 has 14 amino acids. The CDR3 region has the DNA TGTGCCACCAGCAGAGATTTGGGGATCACTGAAGCTTTCTTT. It translates to CATSRDLGITEAFF.

The V call is TRBV5-1, the J call TRBJ1-6; D is uncertain. Looked up from germline, CDR1 is SGHRS and CDR2 is YFSETQ. The germline V and J ends were trimmed by 7 bases and 9 bases, with 11 bases remaining between them. This CDR3 region has 12 residues. The DNA for the CDR3 is TGCGCCAGCCGGCAAGAAGGTTCACCCCTCCACTTT. The encoded protein is CASRQEGSPLHF. Complete variable domain (other parts from reference TRBV5-1 and TRBJ1-6): KAGVTQTPRYLIKTRGQQVTLSCSPISGHRSVSWYQQTPGQGLQFLFEYFSETQRNKGNFPGRFSGRQFSNSRSEMNVSTLELGDSALYLCASRQEGSPLHFGNGTRLTVT.

The J gene is TRBJ1-4, the V gene TRBV5-1; weak D call: TRBD1 (5 bases). V gave up 0 bases and J gave up 8 bases, with 14 bases separating them. Looked up from germline, CDR1 is SGHRS and CDR2 is YFSETQ. CDR3 length: 15 residues. As DNA, the CDR3 is TGCGCCAGCAGCTTGGGAGCGGCGGAGGGGGAAAAACTGTTTTTT. This gives the protein CASSLGAAEGEKLFF.

The chain joins TRBV5-1 to TRBJ2-2; D assignment may be TRBD1 or TRBD2 (5 bases each). The CDR3 has 15 amino acids. V lost 0 bases, J lost 5 bases, and 11 bases lay in between. Germline CDR1 SGHRS, CDR2 YFSETQ. The CDR3 coding sequence is TGCGCCAGCAGCTTGGTCGTGGGGGAAACCGGGGAGCTGTTTTTT. Its protein is CASSLVVGETGELFF.

As DNA, the CDR3 is TGTGCCAGCAGCTTAGGTGGCCGGGGCGATGAAAAACTGTTTTTT. Translating it yields CASSLGGRGDEKLFF. The chain couples TRBV7-2 to TRBJ1-4, with a possible D match to TRBD1 (5 bases). The CDR3 is 15 residues long. V was shortened by 1 base and J by 6 bases, with 12 bases between the two germline ends. Germline CDR1 SGHTA, CDR2 FQGNSA.

V is TRBV18 and J is TRBJ2-5; a possible D gene is TRBD2 (6 bases). V gave up 3 bases and J gave up 5 bases, with 13 bases separating them. Germline loops: CDR1 KGHSH, CDR2 LQKENI. The CDR3 runs 14 residues. Here the CDR3 DNA reads TGTGCCAGCTCACCCGGCGGGAATCCGGAGACCCAGTACTTC. As protein: CASSPGGNPETQYF.

The chain employs TRBV5-1 and TRBJ1-2; D remains ambiguous. The germline V gene has CDR1 SGHRS and CDR2 YFSETQ. CDR3 length: 13 amino acids. Trimming cost V 2 bases and J 4 bases, with 9 bases left between them. The CDR3 bases are TGCGCCAGCAGCTTCTCCGGGCTCTATGGCTACACCTTC. This translates into CASSFSGLYGYTF.

This CDR3 reads CASSEVVGWETQYF. The CDR3 region has the DNA TGTGCCAGCAGTGAAGTGGTCGGTTGGGAGACCCAGTACTTC. The chain combines TRBV6-1 with TRBJ2-5; D unclear. V gave up 1 base and J gave up 5 bases, with 11 bases separating them. This CDR3 contains 14 residues. The germline V gene encodes CDR1 MNHNS and CDR2 SASEGT.

The chain uses TRBV7-2 and TRBJ2-1; 12 bases match TRBD2. Trimming took 5 bases from V and 6 from J; bases not matched to a gene: 11. This CDR3 region has 17 residues. The germline V gene has CDR1 SGHTA and CDR2 FQGNSA. The CDR3 protein is CASSTGTSGPGSNEQFF. Written as DNA, the CDR3 is TGTGCCAGCAGCACCGGGACTAGCGGGCCCGGAAGCAATGAGCAGTTCTTC. Combining the CDR3 with reference TRBV7-2 and TRBJ2-1 gives the whole variable domain GAGVSQSPSNKVTEKGKDVELRCDPISGHTALYWYRQSLGQGLEFLIYFQGNSAPDKSGLPSDRFSAERTGGSVSTLTIQRTQQEDSAVYLCASSTGTSGPGSNEQFFGPGTRLTVL.

The chain links TRBV2 to TRBJ1-5; the D gene is possibly TRBD1 (5 bases). Germline V gene sequence: CDR1 SNHLY, CDR2 FYNNEI. The CDR3 covers 13 residues. V was cut by 4 bases and J by 5 bases, with 9 bases left in between. CDR3 amino acids: CASSGQSYQPQHF. CDR3 bases: TGTGCCAGCAGTGGACAGAGCTATCAGCCCCAGCATTTT.

The CDR3 DNA reads as TGTGCCAGCTCACTGGACAGGGCTGGGACAGATACGCAGTATTTT. Protein sequence: CASSLDRAGTDTQYF. The chain couples TRBV18 to TRBJ2-3, with 8 bases lining up with TRBD1. Germline V lookup: CDR1 KGHSH, CDR2 LQKENI. The CDR3 has 15 amino acids. V lost 4 bases to trimming and J lost 3 bases; unmatched junction nucleotides: 6.

V gene TRBV6-6 combines with J gene TRBJ1-2, with a weak D call TRBD1 (6 bases). V shed 2 bases and J shed 10 bases, with 17 bases lying between them. The CDR3 loop spans 14 amino acids. Germline assignment: CDR1 MNHNY and CDR2 SVGAGI (reference sequence). CDR3 sequence (DNA): TGTGCCAGCAGTTACGCAGGGGCCGGCCAGTCCTACACCTTC. It specifies CASSYAGAGQSYTF.